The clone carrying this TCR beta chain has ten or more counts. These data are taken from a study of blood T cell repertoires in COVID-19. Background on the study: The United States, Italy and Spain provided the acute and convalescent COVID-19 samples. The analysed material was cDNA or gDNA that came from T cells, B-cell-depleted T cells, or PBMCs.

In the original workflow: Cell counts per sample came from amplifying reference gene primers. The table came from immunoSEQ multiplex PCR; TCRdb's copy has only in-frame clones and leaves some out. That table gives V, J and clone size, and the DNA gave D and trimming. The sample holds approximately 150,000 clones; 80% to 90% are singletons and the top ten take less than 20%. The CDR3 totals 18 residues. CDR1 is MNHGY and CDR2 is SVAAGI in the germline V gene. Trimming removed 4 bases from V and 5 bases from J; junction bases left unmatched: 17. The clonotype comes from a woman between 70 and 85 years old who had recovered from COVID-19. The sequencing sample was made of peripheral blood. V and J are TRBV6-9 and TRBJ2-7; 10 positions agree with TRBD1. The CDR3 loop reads CASSSPGQGPRFLDEQYF. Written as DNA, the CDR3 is TGTGCCAGCAGTTCACCGGGACAGGGGCCCCGTTTCCTGGACGAGCAGTACTTC.